These 25 T cell receptor beta chains originate from one sample sequenced in a study of identical twins. Each CDR3 protein gets one entry after TCRdb re-called the 5' RACE reads with MiXCR. This table holds under 250,000 distinct CDR3 sequences, around a tenth found once. Sequenced material: memory (CD45RO+) T cells sorted from blood. Receptors were obtained from a woman between 18 and 30 years old in good health.

The gene calls are TRBV5-1 and TRBJ1-4, with D possibly being TRBD1 (5 bases). This CDR3 region has 14 residues. Trimming removed 4 bases at V and 4 bases at J, with 11 bases between. Germline CDR1 reads SGHRS; CDR2 reads YFSETQ. CDR3 residues: CASSLGAHNEKLFF. The CDR3 DNA is TGCGCCAGCAGCCTTGGGGCCCATAATGAAAAACTGTTTTTT.

This clonotype was detected many times. The J gene is TRBJ1-1, the V gene TRBV7-2; D unresolved. The CDR3 loop spans 14 amino acids. Trimming cost V 2 bases and J 1 base, with 8 bases left between them. In germline, CDR1 is SGHTA, CDR2 FQGNSA. The CDR3 reads CASSLSWGNTEAFF. The CDR3 DNA sequence: TGTGCCAGCAGCTTATCTTGGGGGAACACTGAAGCTTTCTTT.

This clonotype occurred a few times. The CDR3 protein is CASSNNPAGPNIQYF. CDR3 DNA: TGCGCCAGCAGCAACAACCCCGCAGGGCCAAACATTCAGTACTTC. The chain links TRBV5-1 to TRBJ2-4; D perhaps matches TRBD1 (5 bases). Trimming removed 4 bases at V and 6 bases at J, with 17 bases between. Germline lookup yields CDR1 SGHRS and CDR2 YFSETQ. The CDR3 is made up of 15 amino acids.

V gene TRBV3-1 combines with J gene TRBJ1-6; no clear D. The V gene lost 1 base and the J gene lost 8 bases, with 3 bases spanning the gap. CDR1 and CDR2 from the germline V gene are LGHDT and YNNKEL (reference sequence). The CDR3 totals 12 residues. CDR3 sequence reads: CASSQADSPLHF. The CDR3 DNA follows: TGTGCCAGCAGCCAAGCAGATTCACCCCTCCACTTT. Supplemented by reference TRBV3-1 and TRBJ1-6, the full variable domain reads DTAVSQTPKYLVTQMGNDKSIKCEQNLGHDTMYWYKQDSKKFLKIMFSYNNKELIINETVPNRFSPKSPDKAHLNLHINSLELGDSAVYFCASSQADSPLHFGNGTRLTVT.

The rearrangement joins TRBV20-1 to TRBJ2-3, with D perhaps TRBD2 (6 bases). This CDR3 contains 17 residues. Trimming left V 0 bases short and J 0 bases short, with 16 bases between. Germline V lookup: CDR1 DFQATT, CDR2 SNEGSKA (reference sequence). This CDR3 reads CSARDLRGISSTDTQYF. The CDR3 DNA sequence: TGCAGTGCTAGAGATCTCCGGGGGATAAGTAGCACAGATACGCAGTATTTT.

The rearrangement links TRBV29-1 to TRBJ1-2, with D possibly matching TRBD1 (6 bases). The V gene lost 6 bases and the J gene lost 2 bases, with 13 bases spanning the gap. This CDR3 has 13 residues. Germline CDR1 and CDR2: SQVTM and ANQGSEA. Written as DNA, the CDR3 is TGCAGCGTCCACCTCACAGGGAACTATGGCTACACCTTC. Protein: CSVHLTGNYGYTF.

The chain is built from TRBV12-3 or TRBV12-4 and TRBJ2-3, with 10 bases that match TRBD1. CDR3 length: 15 amino acids. Trimming took 5 bases from V and 7 from J; bases not matched to a gene: 9. The chain's CDR3 is CASSPGQGNLHTQYF. DNA of the CDR3: TGTGCCAGCAGTCCGGGACAGGGGAACCTTCATACGCAGTATTTT.

This clonotype appeared many times. In nucleotides, the CDR3 is TGTGCCAGTATGACGGAGAGCAATCAGCCCCAGCATTTT. It translates to CASMTESNQPQHF. The chain carries TRBV6-1 and TRBJ1-5; D uncertain. The V gene lost 9 bases and the J gene lost 1 base, with 10 bases spanning the gap. Germline CDR1 is MNHNS and CDR2 is SASEGT. The CDR3 is made up of 13 amino acids.

This chain links TRBV18 with TRBJ2-1; D tentatively reads TRBD1 or TRBD2 (5 bases each). The CDR3 covers 15 residues. V was pared by 3 bases and J by 3 bases, with 12 bases between. CDR1 and CDR2 (germline): KGHSH, LQKENI. The CDR3 is CASSPGDGRYNEQFF. For the CDR3, the DNA is TGTGCCAGCTCACCGGGGGATGGACGCTACAATGAGCAGTTCTTC.

This clonotype was seen only once. This sequence joins TRBV18 and TRBJ2-2, with no clear D. This CDR3 spans 13 amino acids. Germline CDR1 KGHSH, CDR2 LQKENI. Trimming shortened V by 8 bases and J by 5 bases, and 12 bases separated the two germline ends. The CDR3 DNA is TGTGCCAGCCCACGGTATATGACCGGGGAGCTGTTTTTT. Translated: CASPRYMTGELFF. Looking up the rest from reference TRBV18 and TRBJ2-2 gives the full variable domain: NAGVMQNPRHLVRRRGQEARLRCSPMKGHSHVYWYRQLPEEGLKFMVYLQKENIIDESGMPKERFSAEFPKEGPSILRIQQVVRGDSAAYFCASPRYMTGELFFGEGSRLTVL.

This clonotype was observed a handful of times. CDR3 residues: CAISPGSYEQYF. CDR3 DNA: TGTGCCATCTCTCCAGGTTCCTACGAGCAGTACTTC. The genes are TRBV10-3 and TRBJ2-7, with D hard to call. The CDR3 is 12 amino acids. The V and J ends lost 8 bases and 1 base respectively, with 9 bases between them. Germline values: CDR1 ENHRY, CDR2 SYGVKD.

The gene calls are TRBV20-1 and TRBJ1-1; tentative D call: TRBD1 (6 bases). The V and J ends lost 3 bases and 7 bases respectively, with 15 bases between them. There are 13 residues in the CDR3. The germline V gene encodes CDR1 DFQATT and CDR2 SNEGSKA (reference sequence). CDR3 residues: CSASRTVRDEAFF. The CDR3 region has the DNA TGCAGTGCTAGTCGGACAGTTCGTGATGAAGCTTTCTTT.

This clonotype has ten or more counts. The chain is built from TRBV6-5 and TRBJ1-2; D is undetermined. The V end lost 5 bases, the J end lost 0 bases, and 13 bases lay between the germline ends. In germline, CDR1 is MNHEY, CDR2 SVGAGI. The CDR3 has 15 amino acids. CDR3 residues: CASSLEDGANYGYTF. The CDR3 nucleotides are TGTGCCAGCAGTCTCGAGGACGGAGCTAACTATGGCTACACCTTC.

This clonotype showed up just a few times. The chain carries TRBV20-1 and TRBJ2-1; TRBD2 aligns across 11 bases. With 2 bases clipped from V and 11 bases from J, the junction kept 17 bases outside the gene matches. CDR1 is DFQATT and CDR2 is SNEGSKA in the germline V gene (reference sequence). This CDR3 has 17 amino acids. DNA for the CDR3: TGCAGTGCTAGAAAGAAACGAACCGGGACTAGCGGACCCAAGCAGTTCTTC. It specifies CSARKKRTGTSGPKQFF.

There are a few counts of this clonotype. The chain combines TRBV7-2 with TRBJ2-1; 10 bases fit TRBD2. The CDR3 totals 16 residues. Trimming at V came to 2 bases and at J to 4 bases, leaving 5 bases not matched to a gene. Germline V lookup: CDR1 SGHTA, CDR2 FQGNSA. CDR3 sequence: CASSLRRTSGYNEQFF. The CDR3, as DNA: TGTGCCAGCAGCTTACGGCGGACTAGCGGTTACAATGAGCAGTTCTTC.

This clonotype occurred a few times. The J gene is TRBJ2-5, the V gene TRBV20-1, with 9 bases identical to TRBD2. The length of the CDR3 is 14 residues. Germline lookup yields CDR1 DFQATT and CDR2 SNEGSKA (reference sequence). The V gene end was trimmed by 6 bases and the J gene end by 5 bases; junction bases not matched to a gene: 10. CDR3 protein: CSARGREGRETQYF. The CDR3 DNA reads TGCAGTGCGAGGGGGCGGGAGGGCCGTGAGACCCAGTACTTC.

The sample holds a few counts of this clonotype. The chain is built from TRBV18 and TRBJ2-3; a weak D match, TRBD1 (5 bases). Germline V gene data show CDR1 as KGHSH and CDR2 as LQKENI. The CDR3 is 14 residues long. Trimming took off 8 bases at V and 0 bases at J, with 12 bases between the two ends. DNA for the CDR3: TGTGCCAGCGCCATTCAGGGTAGCACAGATACGCAGTATTTT. Amino acids: CASAIQGSTDTQYF.

This clonotype appeared many times. J is TRBJ1-1 and V is TRBV7-8, with TRBD1 identical over 8 bases. Germline V CDR1 and CDR2: SGHVS, FQNEAQ. The CDR3 spans 17 residues. With V trimmed by 5 bases and J by 4 bases, 15 bases remained unmatched. CDR3 coding DNA: TGTGCCAGCAGCAACATCGACAGGGGTAGAGGGGCCACTGAAGCTTTCTTT. It translates to CASSNIDRGRGATEAFF.

V is TRBV29-1 and J is TRBJ2-1; D unresolved. Per germline, CDR1 SQVTM and CDR2 ANQGSEA. The CDR3 extends over 10 amino acids. The V end was cut by 4 bases, the J end by 7 bases, with 5 bases between. CDR3 coding DNA: TGCAGCGTTGCCGGAAATGAGCAGTTCTTC. Encoded protein: CSVAGNEQFF.

The gene calls are TRBV10-3 and TRBJ1-5; no firm D call. This CDR3 is built from 14 residues. Trimming cost V 6 bases and J 7 bases, with 16 bases left between them. The germline gives CDR1 ENHRY, CDR2 SYGVKD. The CDR3 loop reads CAISPGRDQQPQHF. The CDR3 DNA reads TGTGCCATCAGCCCGGGAAGGGATCAGCAGCCCCAGCATTTT.

This chain joins TRBV3-1 and TRBJ2-7, with D unresolved. V was clipped by 4 bases and J by 3 bases, with 4 bases between them. Germline assignment: CDR1 LGHDT and CDR2 YNNKEL (reference sequence). This CDR3 contains 11 residues. Here the CDR3 DNA reads TGTGCCAGCAGCCGGCACTACGAGCAGTACTTC. Translation gives CASSRHYEQYF.

The chain is built from TRBV20-1 and TRBJ2-5; D is ambiguous. V gave up 5 bases and J gave up 2 bases, with 21 bases separating them. Per germline, CDR1 DFQATT and CDR2 SNEGSKA (reference sequence). The CDR3 covers 16 residues. The chain's CDR3 is CSALIRAANQQETQYF. The CDR3 DNA reads as TGCAGTGCTTTGATTCGGGCCGCAAATCAACAAGAGACCCAGTACTTC.

This clonotype was recorded a few times. The rearrangement links TRBV7-9 to TRBJ1-2; unclear D gene. V lost 0 bases, J lost 10 bases, and 6 bases lay in between. The CDR3 loop spans 11 amino acids. Germline V gene sequence: CDR1 SEHNR, CDR2 FQNEAQ (reference sequence). The CDR3 DNA follows: TGTGCCAGCAGCTTAGCTCTGGACTACACCTTC. Translation gives CASSLALDYTF.

The genes are TRBV4-2 and TRBJ2-3; TRBD2 aligns across 8 bases. The V gene's germline CDR1 is LGHNA and CDR2 YNFKEQ. The V gene end was trimmed by 1 base and the J gene end by 4 bases; junction bases not matched to a gene: 7. This CDR3 spans 16 amino acids. This CDR3 is CASSQGASGGSDTQYF. The CDR3 DNA reads as TGTGCCAGCAGCCAAGGGGCGAGCGGGGGCTCAGATACGCAGTATTTT.

With respect to this clonotype: Compared with germline, one end of the junction differs, possibly owing to a read error. The chain joins TRBV6-1 to TRBJ2-3; 13 bases match TRBD2. The germline gives CDR1 MNHNS, CDR2 SASEGT. This CDR3 has 15 residues. This chain's CDR3 is CACRQLAGGPDTQYF. The CDR3, as DNA: TGTGCCTGCAGGCAACTAGCGGGGGGGCCAGATACGCAGTATTTT.